This paragraph covers one T cell receptor beta chain sequence. Its matching antigen is unknown. This PCR relied on a set of 60 Vbeta primers and 13 Jbeta primers. Method: immunoSEQ multiplex PCR; TCRdb's copy keeps in-frame clones and lacks some. The repertoire consists of about 190,000 clones, with 81% occurring once and the leading ten covering less than 2%. Between the trimmed V and J ends, which lost 3 bases and 4 bases, there was a span of 9 bases. CDR3 length: 13 residues. Germline V gene lookup returns CDR1 MNHEY and CDR2 SMNVEV (reference sequence). The sample originates from a study of cytomegalovirus exposure and HLA in healthy donors. Study-level points and caveats: In a later analysis, several top co-occurrence clusters appeared linked to parvovirus B19, influenza, CMV and Epstein-Barr virus.

The sequencing input was PBMCs. This chain joins TRBV27 and TRBJ1-2; a weak D match, TRBD1 (5 bases). This TCR was sampled from a man younger than 35 in good health and CMV-seronegative. The CDR3: CASSLGGAYGYTF. The CDR3 region has the DNA TGTGCCAGCAGTTTGGGGGGAGCCTATGGCTACACCTTC.